This entry features one T cell receptor (beta chain) sequence. Its antigen is currently unknown. This sample is drawn from a study of T-cell memory formation after mild COVID-19. At the level of the study: For the most part, TCR clusters were specific to one donor. Study-wide findings and caveats: Contracting CD4+ clones were located mainly in CM and EM, and CD8+ clones in EMRA.

V lost 3 bases and J 4 bases, leaving 9 bases between the germline ends. The CDR3 is made up of 13 amino acids. Constant-segment-primed 5'RACE gave TCR alpha and TCR beta cDNA libraries with sample barcodes and UMIs. MiXCR was run by TCRdb on the 5' RACE reads, yielding one entry per CDR3 protein. The top ten hold under 25% of the sample, which has approximately 250,000 distinct CDR3 sequences, about a sixth seen once. Specimen: PBMCs or a T cell subset sorted from them (not recorded which). The sequence was obtained from a man between 18 and 29 years old who had mild COVID-19 (a few samples of this study predate the infection). Cell type and time point are not known. This chain joins TRBV12-3 or TRBV12-4 and TRBJ1-2; D remains ambiguous. The CDR3 region is CASSFARPYGYTF. CDR3 in DNA: TGTGCCAGCAGTTTCGCGAGGCCCTATGGCTACACCTTC.